The entry below describes one T cell receptor beta chain. Its antigen has not been determined. No much larger clone exists at a distance of one base, and base qualities are not known. This entry comes from a study of PD-L1 blockade in urothelial cancer (dated by TCRdb to between 2016 and 2019). For context, the study as a whole: Therapy was started at some point between 2013 and 2015 for all patients, and atezolizumab 1,200 mg was administered intravenously every 3 weeks. About 85% of the 29 patients were males with bladder-origin urothelial cancer, and 18 of 29 reported a prior smoking history. An ECOG performance status of 0 or 1 was recorded for the patients, and 0 to 3 prior chemotherapy regimens had been received by the patients. Blood samples were analyzed at two time points: 3 weeks after treatment start (second dose) and 6 weeks after treatment start. A median of 141,255 T cells and 80,000 to 100,000 unique TCRs was obtained from blood samples, and a median clonality of around 0.08 was observed. The study, an exploratory multi-omic analysis, examined somatic, immune and clinical correlates of response to PD-L1 blockade with atezolizumab in urothelial cancer. Pretreatment tumor samples, along with matched peripheral blood serially collected before and after atezolizumab treatment, were subjected to TCR sequencing. Progression-free survival longer than 6 months counted as durable clinical benefit, and TCR features were additionally tested against both progression-free and overall survival. In the same patients, pretreatment tumors underwent whole exome sequencing and RNA sequencing in addition to TCR sequencing. About 10 patients achieved durable clinical benefit and approximately 19 did not. Pretreatment blood TCR-seq was available for about 30 patients, at least one posttreatment blood collection was obtained for about 24 patients, and tumor TCR-seq was available for about 24 patients. The investigation overall reported the following: A pretreatment peripheral blood TCR clonality below the median was linked to improved progression-free and overall survival. Among patients with durable benefit, tumor-associated TCR clones showed greater expansion in peripheral blood 3 weeks after treatment started (n ≈ 23, p = 0.022). Because the sample size was small (n = 29) and many of the analyses were exploratory, the results are meant to be hypothesis-generating.

In light of the paper, this sample's time point label describes: peripheral blood 6 weeks after treatment start. The cohort comprised around 31 patients with locally advanced or metastatic urothelial carcinoma treated at Memorial Sloan Kettering on a trial protocol. Peripheral blood mononuclear cells were collected pretreatment and during treatment, at between 1 and 8 total time points per patient. The Qiagen DNeasy Blood extraction kit was used to purify genomic DNA from total PBMCs and tumor samples. PBMCs were collected pretreatment and during treatment, and were isolated and stored as previously described. Synthetic TCR analog templates were spiked into each PCR to estimate absolute template abundance from read counts. TCRbeta CDR3 regions were amplified from genomic DNA with bias-controlled V and J gene primers using the immunoSEQ assay. Sequencing of rearranged TCRbeta segments was performed at approximately 20X coverage. The published analysis was carried out like this. Sequencing errors were corrected by clustering, and CDR3s were annotated against IMGT so that V, D and J genes could be assigned. Downstream analyses used only productive TCRbeta rearrangements, leaving out any out-of-frame or stop-codon sequences. Clonality was computed as one minus Shannon entropy normalized by the log of the number of unique productive sequences. Clones differing between time points or between blood and tumor were identified by Fisher's exact test with Benjamini-Hochberg correction at adjusted p below 0.01. The source is immuneACCESS, and TCRdb retained only in-frame sequences with V and J called. Part of the clones is not carried over; for the studies checked, unresolved V genes explain less than half of this, and the remainder is unexplained. The V and J calls and clone size come from that table; D and trimming were worked out from the DNA. In this sample the table shows approximately 91,000 clones, over 65% of which occur a single time. The top ten clones comprise 8.4% of the sample.

The V end gives up 0 bases and the J end 8 bases, leaving 5 bases in the junction not matched to a gene. From the germline V gene, CDR1 is SGHTA and CDR2 is FQGTGA. Spanning cysteine to phenylalanine, the CDR3 consists of 15 amino acids. Of all the DNA, just the CDR3 is kept, 45 bases in frame from base 1. The sequenced sample was PBMCs, obtained around atezolizumab (anti-PD-L1) treatment. This TCR was sampled from a man between 65 and 79 years old with urothelial cancer. The V and J genes are TRBV7-3 and TRBJ2-1, and 9 junctional nucleotides match TRBD2. The CDR3 protein: CASSLTAGGFDEQFF. The nucleotides are TGTGCCAGCAGCTTAACTGCGGGAGGGTTTGATGAGCAGTTCTTC.